One TCR beta chain is described in this entry. The CDR3 has 16 residues. V shed 0 bases, J shed 5 bases, and the junction held 5 bases outside the gene matches. The V gene's germline CDR1 is MNHEY and CDR2 SVGAGI. The sample belongs to a study of blood T cell repertoires in COVID-19. On the study more broadly: PBMCs, B-cell-depleted T cells, or T cells were the source of the cDNA or gDNA that made up the material.

TCRdb's table, derived via immunoSEQ multiplex PCR, lists solely in-frame clones and lacks some. Of some 170,000 clones in the sample, roughly four fifths are singletons; the top ten hold about 11%. Input material: peripheral blood. The clonotype originates from a woman between 35 and 50 years old with COVID-19, enrolled during active disease. The J gene is TRBJ1-4, the V gene TRBV6-5, with 8 bases identical to TRBD1. CDR3 sequence: CASSYSQDRVNEKLFF. CDR3 nucleotides: TGTGCCAGCAGTTACTCCCAGGACAGGGTAAATGAAAAACTGTTTTTT.